The clone carrying this T cell receptor beta chain occurred a few times. What it binds is not known. Preparation of the TCRbeta library used unique molecular identifiers. From the PCR reads, TCRdb called clonotypes with MiXCR, one entry per CDR3 protein. The repertoire has 500,000 to 750,000 distinct CDR3 sequences, roughly 13% of them found once; the top ten carry about 2%. The data were obtained in a study of T-cell reconstitution after alpha-beta-depleted transplantation in children. Study-level results: At the one-year point after transplant, T-cell counts and TCRbeta diversity were found to come mostly from T cells that had been newly produced. The origin of alpha-beta T cells about two months after transplant was reportedly several hundred expanded graft clones. Surviving recipient T cells and thymic progenitors accounted for the high day-60 TCRbeta diversity observed in some patients.

Looked up from germline, CDR1 is SQVTM and CDR2 is ANQGSEA. V was clipped by 1 base and J by 0 bases; unmatched bases: 7. This CDR3 comprises 16 residues. Sample: PBMCs, mostly from graft donor cells, taken 360 days after TCRalphabeta/CD19-depleted stem cell transplant. The chain is built from TRBV29-1 and TRBJ2-3; TRBD1 matches at 7 bases. The clonotype comes from a male patient under 18 who had a stem cell transplant for acute myeloid leukemia, so the T cells may come from the graft donor. CDR3 nucleotide sequence: TGCAGCGTTGAAGGAAGAAGGACAGGCAGCACAGATACGCAGTATTTT. Amino acids: CSVEGRRTGSTDTQYF.